The sample holds one count of the clone carrying this TCR beta chain. Its antigen is unidentified. This CDR3 region has 14 residues. Germline V gene sequence: CDR1 MDHEN, CDR2 SYDVKM. The V and J ends lost 6 bases and 5 bases, in that order; junction bases with no gene match: 7. Sequenced by immunoSEQ multiplex PCR; TCRdb stores in-frame clones only, minus some. The sample holds some 1,600,000 clones, around 98% seen once. This sample stems from a study of shared clonotypes between healthy human individuals. Study-wide background: Plates per donor: three CD4 naive, three CD4 memory, two CD8 naive, one CD8 memory.

Study-level points and caveats: Generation probabilities were higher for clonotypes shared across all four sorted-subset donors than for unshared ones. Naive subsets typically showed greater estimated richness than memory subsets.

The receptor's source is a man aged 25-40 years in good health. The sample comprised naive CD4+ T cells sorted from blood. Subset of the sample: CD45RA+ positively selected. This sequence joins TRBV28 and TRBJ2-7; 10 bases align to TRBD2. The CDR3 nucleotides are TGTGCCAGCAGAGAAGCGGGAGGGAGTAACGAGCAGTACTTC. Translation: CASREAGGSNEQYF.